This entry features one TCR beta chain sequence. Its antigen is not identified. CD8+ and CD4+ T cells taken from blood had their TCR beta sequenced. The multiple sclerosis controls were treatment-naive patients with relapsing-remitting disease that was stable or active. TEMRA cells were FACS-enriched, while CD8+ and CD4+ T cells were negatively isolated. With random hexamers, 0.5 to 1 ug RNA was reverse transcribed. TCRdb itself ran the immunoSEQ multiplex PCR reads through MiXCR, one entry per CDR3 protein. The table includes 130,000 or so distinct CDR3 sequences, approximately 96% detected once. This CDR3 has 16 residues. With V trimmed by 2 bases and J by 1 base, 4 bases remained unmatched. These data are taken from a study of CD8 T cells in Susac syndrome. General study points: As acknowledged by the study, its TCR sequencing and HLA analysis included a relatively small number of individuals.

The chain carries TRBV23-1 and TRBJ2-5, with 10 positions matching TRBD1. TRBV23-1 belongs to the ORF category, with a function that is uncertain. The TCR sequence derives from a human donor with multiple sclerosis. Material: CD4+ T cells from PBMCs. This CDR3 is CASSQKGQGIQETQYF. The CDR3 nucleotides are TGCGCCAGCAGTCAAAAGGGACAGGGGATCCAAGAGACCCAGTACTTC.